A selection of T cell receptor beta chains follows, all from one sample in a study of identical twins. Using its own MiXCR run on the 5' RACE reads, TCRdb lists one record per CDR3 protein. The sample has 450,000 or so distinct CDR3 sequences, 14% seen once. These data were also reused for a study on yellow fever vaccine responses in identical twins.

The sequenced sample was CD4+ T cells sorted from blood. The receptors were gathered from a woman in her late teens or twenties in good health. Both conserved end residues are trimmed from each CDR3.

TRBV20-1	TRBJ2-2	SARGARGPTGELF
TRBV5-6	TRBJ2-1	ASSLRTSGRYNEQF
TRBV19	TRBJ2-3	ASSPLHSDTQY
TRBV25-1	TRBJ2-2	ASSEFGQITGELF
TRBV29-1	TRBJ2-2	SVEGDIRTGELF
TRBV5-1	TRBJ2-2	ASSLYPSGRNTGELF
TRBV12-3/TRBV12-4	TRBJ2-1	ASSLGRQGNINEQF
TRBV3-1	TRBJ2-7	ASSRDRGEQY
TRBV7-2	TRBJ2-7	ASSLARTWDPGNEQY
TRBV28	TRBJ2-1	ASSLSQVRSYNEQF
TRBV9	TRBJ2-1	ASSVYLEPYNEQF
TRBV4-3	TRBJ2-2	ASSQEAGGGSGELF
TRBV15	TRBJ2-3	ATSRDGTYTDTQY
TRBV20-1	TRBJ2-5	SARNQLAAYQETQY
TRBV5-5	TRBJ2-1	ASSFSGGSTHEQF
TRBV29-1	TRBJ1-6	SVDYEAAQGAGGNSPLH
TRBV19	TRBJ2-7	ASSIGLAGGEQY
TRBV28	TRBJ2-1	ASSSPGSPYNEQF
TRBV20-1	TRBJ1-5	SATQGVSNQPQH
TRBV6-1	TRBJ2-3	ASSGLRGQGTDTQY
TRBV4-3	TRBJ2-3	ASSRRGENTDTQY
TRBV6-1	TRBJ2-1	ASSLVKLAGGSYNEQF
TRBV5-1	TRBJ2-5	ASSIGGGRGQETQY
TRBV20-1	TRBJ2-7	SALPSGHEQY
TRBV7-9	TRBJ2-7	ASSPSTVSSYEQY
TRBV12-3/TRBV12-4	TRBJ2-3	ASSLRGSGGDTQY
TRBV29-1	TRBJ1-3	SAHREHTIY
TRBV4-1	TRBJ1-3	ASSQITGGGNTIY
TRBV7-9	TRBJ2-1	ASSLGGTVTREKF
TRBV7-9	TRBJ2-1	ARSFGGLVPNEQF
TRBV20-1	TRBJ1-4	SARKGGANEKLF
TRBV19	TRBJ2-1	ASSPGLVVNEQF
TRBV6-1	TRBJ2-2	ASRISTGLTTGELF
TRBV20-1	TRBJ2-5	SARRGSETQY
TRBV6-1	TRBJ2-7	ASRQGLGREQY